This T cell receptor beta chain was documented in a study of shared clonotypes between healthy human individuals. Study-level findings and limits: Across several donors, naive CD4 shared roughly 5.2%, naive CD8 more than 3%, memory CD4 about 2.5%, memory CD8 roughly 0.37%.

Deep level was the assay's run setting. The protocol was immunoSEQ multiplex PCR, while the TCRdb copy is restricted to in-frame clones and leaves out a portion. The table lists 950,000 to 1,300,000 clones, roughly 80% of them singletons. The V gene lost 3 bases and the J gene lost 7 bases, with 16 bases spanning the gap. Germline-derived CDR1 and CDR2 are LNHNV and YYDKDF (reference sequence). The CDR3 runs 15 residues. Regarding this clone: What it binds is not known.

The chain recombines TRBV15 with TRBJ2-1; D remains unclear. The receptor was isolated from a man in his late teens or twenties in good health. Sequencing used memory CD4+ T cells sorted from blood. Subset noted: CD45RA-negative fraction. The CDR3 sequence: CATSSLKHGLNEQFF. The CDR3, as DNA: TGTGCCACCAGCAGCCTCAAGCACGGCCTGAATGAGCAGTTCTTC.